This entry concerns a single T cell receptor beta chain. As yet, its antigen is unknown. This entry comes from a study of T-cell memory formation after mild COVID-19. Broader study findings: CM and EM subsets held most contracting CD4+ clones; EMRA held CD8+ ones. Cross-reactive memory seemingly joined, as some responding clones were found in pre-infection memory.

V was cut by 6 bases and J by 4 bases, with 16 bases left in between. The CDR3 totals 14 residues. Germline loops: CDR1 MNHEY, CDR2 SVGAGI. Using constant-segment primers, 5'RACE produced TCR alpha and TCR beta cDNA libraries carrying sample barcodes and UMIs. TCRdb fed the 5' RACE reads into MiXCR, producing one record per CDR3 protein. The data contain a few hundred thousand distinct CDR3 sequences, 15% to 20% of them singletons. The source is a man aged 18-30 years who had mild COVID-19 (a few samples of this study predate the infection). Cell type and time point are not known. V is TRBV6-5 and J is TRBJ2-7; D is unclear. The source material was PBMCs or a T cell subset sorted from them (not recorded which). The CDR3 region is CASSPLPTGYEQYV. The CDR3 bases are TGTGCCAGCAGCCCCCTCCCGACCGGATACGAGCAGTACGTC.